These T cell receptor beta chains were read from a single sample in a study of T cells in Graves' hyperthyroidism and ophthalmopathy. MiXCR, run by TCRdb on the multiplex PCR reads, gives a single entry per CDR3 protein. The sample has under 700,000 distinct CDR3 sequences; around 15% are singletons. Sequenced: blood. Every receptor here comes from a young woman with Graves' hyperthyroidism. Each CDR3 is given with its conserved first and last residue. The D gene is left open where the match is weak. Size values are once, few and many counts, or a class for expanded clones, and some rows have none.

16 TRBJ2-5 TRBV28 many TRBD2 TGTGCCAGTCCCCCCCCCGCTAGCGGGAGAGATGAGACCCAGTACTTC CASPPPASGRDETQYF
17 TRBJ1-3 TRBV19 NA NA TGTGCCAGTAGCCCATTGCTCAGGAGGTATTCCGGAAACACCATATATTTT CASSPLLRRYSGNTIYF
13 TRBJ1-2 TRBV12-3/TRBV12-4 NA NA TGTGCCAGCCGGGGGGGATTGGTATATGGCTACACCTTC CASRGGLVYGYTF
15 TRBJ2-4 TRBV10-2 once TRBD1 TGCGCCAGCAGCGGGACGGGACAGGGTATCAACATTCAGTACTTC CASSGTGQGINIQYF
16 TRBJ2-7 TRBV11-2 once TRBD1 TGTGCCAGCAGCCAAGAGGCACAGGGGAGCTCCTACGAGCAGTACTTC CASSQEAQGSSYEQYF
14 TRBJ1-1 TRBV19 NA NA TGTGCCAGTAGTATTGCATTTATGGCCAGAGGGGCTTTCTTT CASSIAFMARGAFF
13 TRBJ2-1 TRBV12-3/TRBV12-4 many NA TGTGCCAGCAGTAAACTAGAGTCCAATGAGCAGTTCTTC CASSKLESNEQFF
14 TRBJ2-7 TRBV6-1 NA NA TGTGCCAGCAGTGTTTTCCAAGTCTCCTACGAGCAGTACTTC CASSVFQVSYEQYF
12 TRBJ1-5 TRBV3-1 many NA TGTGCCAGCAGCCAAGAAAAGGGGCCCCAGCATTTT CASSQEKGPQHF
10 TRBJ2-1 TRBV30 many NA TGTGCCTGGCGCATTAATGAGCAGTTCTTC CAWRINEQFF
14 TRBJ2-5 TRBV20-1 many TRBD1 TGCAGTGCTTACCGGGACAGGGGGCGGGAGACCCAGTACTTC CSAYRDRGRETQYF
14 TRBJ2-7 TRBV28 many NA TGTGCCAGCAGTGACTGGGAACCTGAGAACGAGCAGTACTTC CASSDWEPENEQYF
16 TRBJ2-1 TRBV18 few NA TGTGCCAGCTCACCAGCCCCGCTAGCGCCGACGGGTGAGCAGTTCTTC CASSPAPLAPTGEQFF
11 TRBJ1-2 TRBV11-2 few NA TGTGCCAGCACCCTAGGTGAGGGCTACACCTTC CASTLGEGYTF
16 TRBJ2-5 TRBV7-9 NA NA TGTGCCAGCAGCGCGCCGGATAGGGCTAGACGAGAGACCCAGTACTTC CASSAPDRARRETQYF
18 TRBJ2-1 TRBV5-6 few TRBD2 TGTGCCAGCAGCTTGGCCAAGGTTGGGCGGGGGAGAATAAATGAGCAGTTCTTC CASSLAKVGRGRINEQFF
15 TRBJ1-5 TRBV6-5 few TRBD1 TGTGCCAGCAGTTACGACAGGGAGTACAATCAGCCCCAGCATTTT CASSYDREYNQPQHF
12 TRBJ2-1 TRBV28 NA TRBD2 TGTGCCAGCACCGTGGGGACTAGCCCGGGGTTCTTC CASTVGTSPGFF
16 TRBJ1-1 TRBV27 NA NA TGTGCCAGCAGTTTAAGGGGGGGGCTATTGAACACTGAAGCTTTCTTT CASSLRGGLLNTEAFF
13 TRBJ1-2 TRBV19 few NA TGTGCCAGTAGTATCCCCGGGCGCGGTGGCTACACCTTC CASSIPGRGGYTF
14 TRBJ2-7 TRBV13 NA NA TGTGCCAGCAGCGCCGGGGCTAGCGTGAGGGAGCAGTACTTC CASSAGASVREQYF
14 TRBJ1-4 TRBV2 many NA TGTGCCAGTTCCCAAGGGTTTGGTTGGGAAAAACTGTTTTTT CASSQGFGWEKLFF
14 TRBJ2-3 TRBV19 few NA TGTGCCAGCCGAGGACCGGATCCCACAGATACGCAGTATTTT CASRGPDPTDTQYF
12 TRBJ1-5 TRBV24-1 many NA TGTGCCACCAGTGATTTGGGACAGCCCCAGCATTTT CATSDLGQPQHF
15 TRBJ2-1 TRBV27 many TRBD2 TGTGCCAGCAGTCTGCGCGGGAGGGCCTGGGTTGAGCAGTTCTTC CASSLRGRAWVEQFF
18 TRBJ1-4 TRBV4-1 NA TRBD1 TGCGCCAGCAGCCAACCCCCCAACACAGGGGGCGCAAATGAAAAACTGTTTTTT CASSQPPNTGGANEKLFF
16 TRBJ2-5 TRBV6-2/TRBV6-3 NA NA TGTGCCAGCAGTTATCCTCCTAAGGGGGGGCGGGAGACCCAGTACTTC CASSYPPKGGRETQYF
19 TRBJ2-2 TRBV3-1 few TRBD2 TGTGCCAGCTCACCACTGGCACTAGCGGGGGTCGCGAACACCGGGGAGCTGTTTTTT CASSPLALAGVANTGELFF
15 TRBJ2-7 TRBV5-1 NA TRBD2 TGCGCCAGCAGCACTACTAGCGGGGGGGACTACGAGCAGTACTTC CASSTTSGGDYEQYF
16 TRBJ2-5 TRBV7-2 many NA TGTGCCAGCAGGACCGAGGGGCAGAGTGGGCAAGAGACCCAGTACTTC CASRTEGQSGQETQYF
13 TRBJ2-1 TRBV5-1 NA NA TGCGCCAGCAGCTTTGGACATGAGGATGAGCAGTTCTTC CASSFGHEDEQFF
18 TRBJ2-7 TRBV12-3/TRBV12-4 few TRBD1 TGTGCCAGCAGTTTAGGGGACAGGTGGACAGCCCTCCCGGATGAGCAGTACTTC CASSLGDRWTALPDEQYF
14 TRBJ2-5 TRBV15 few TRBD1 TGTGCCACCGAAGGGGACAGGGGTGGCGAGACCCAGTACTTC CATEGDRGGETQYF
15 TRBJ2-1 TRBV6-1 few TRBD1 TGTGCCAGCAGTCGCAGGGACAGAAGTTACAATGAGCAGTTCTTC CASSRRDRSYNEQFF
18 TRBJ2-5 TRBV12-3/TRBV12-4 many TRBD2 TGTGCCAGCAGGTCTCAGCTCGATTTAGCGGGTGTTCCGGAGACCCAGTACTTC CASRSQLDLAGVPETQYF
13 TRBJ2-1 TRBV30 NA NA TGTGCCTGGACCACCGCGGACGGAAATGAGCAGTTCTTC CAWTTADGNEQFF
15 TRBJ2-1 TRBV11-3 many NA TGTGCCAGCAGCCCAGGGGTGTGGGATTACAATGAGCAGTTCTTC CASSPGVWDYNEQFF
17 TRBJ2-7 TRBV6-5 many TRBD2 TGTGCCAGCAGTTACTTCCCAGCGGGGCAGAACTCCTACGAGCAGTACTTC CASSYFPAGQNSYEQYF
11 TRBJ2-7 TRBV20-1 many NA TGCAGTGCTTCAACACCGAGCGAGCAGTACTTC CSASTPSEQYF
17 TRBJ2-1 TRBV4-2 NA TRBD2 TGTGCCAGCAGCCCAGTAAAGGGCGGGAGACGGGACAATGAGCAGTTCTTC CASSPVKGGRRDNEQFF
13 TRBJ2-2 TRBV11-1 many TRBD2 TGTGCCGTTAGCGGGAGGAACACCGGGGAGCTGTTTTTT CAVSGRNTGELFF
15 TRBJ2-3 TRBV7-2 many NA TGTGCCAGCAGCTCCCAGAGGACCAGTCCGGATACGCAGTATTTT CASSSQRTSPDTQYF
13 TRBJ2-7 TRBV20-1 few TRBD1 TGCAGTGTATCCGGGACAGGGGGTTGGGAGCAGTACTTC CSVSGTGGWEQYF
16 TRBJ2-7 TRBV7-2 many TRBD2 TGTGCCAGCAGCTCAAGTGAGCTAGCGGGGGGCTACGAGCAGTACTTC CASSSSELAGGYEQYF
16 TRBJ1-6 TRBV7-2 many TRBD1 TGTGCCAGCAGCCGATCCGGGACAGGGAATAATTCACCCCTCCACTTT CASSRSGTGNNSPLHF
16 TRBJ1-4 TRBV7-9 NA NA TGTGCCAGCACCAGAGGGGCGGGACGTAGGGGCGAAAAACTGTTTTTT CASTRGAGRRGEKLFF
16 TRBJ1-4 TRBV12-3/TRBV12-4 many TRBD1 TGTGCCAGCAGCCCGGACAGGGCCGTTGATCCTGGAAAACTGTTTTTT CASSPDRAVDPGKLFF
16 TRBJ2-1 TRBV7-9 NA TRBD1 TGTGCCAGCAGCTTGACAGGGATCTGGGTCGGAGGTGAGCAGTTCTTC CASSLTGIWVGGEQFF
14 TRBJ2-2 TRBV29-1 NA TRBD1 TGCAGCGTCGAGACAGGGAAAACCACCGGGGAGCTGTTTTTT CSVETGKTTGELFF
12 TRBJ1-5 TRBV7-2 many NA TGTGCCAGCAGCTATGTCAATCAGCCCCAGCATTTT CASSYVNQPQHF
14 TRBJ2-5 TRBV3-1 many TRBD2 TGTGCCAGCAGCCTAGCGGGGGCCCAAGAGACCCAGTACTTC CASSLAGAQETQYF
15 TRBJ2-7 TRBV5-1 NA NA TGCGCCAGCAGCTTTGTCGGGGCCCTCTCCTACGAGCAGTACTTC CASSFVGALSYEQYF
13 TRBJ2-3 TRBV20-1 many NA TGCAGTGCTATGAGGAGGGAAGGGGATACGCAGTATTTT CSAMRREGDTQYF